This T cell receptor beta chain appears in the sequencing data of a study of T cell repertoires in cytomegalovirus infection. Whole-study context: Based on public TCR beta signatures, there were indications of CMV infection and of a matching HLA type.

TCRdb reanalysed the reads using MiXCR and keeps one entry per CDR3 protein. The top ten hold around 8% of the sample, which has about 600,000 distinct CDR3 sequences, 20% to 25% seen once. Regarding the study as a whole: HLA-C-restricted CMV-specific TCR beta clonotypes were dominant in the ex vivo response.

Concerning this clonotype: The antigen is not known.

CDR1 and CDR2 (germline): SEHNR, FQNEAQ (reference sequence). V lost 5 bases and J lost 7, with 12 bases in between. The CDR3 has 12 amino acids. The chain combines TRBV7-9 with TRBJ2-7; possibly TRBD2 for D (7 bases). Sequenced: CD8+ T cells from PBMCs. The receptor comes from a human donor in good health (CMV status not recorded). Some clones in this sample may be carry-over from other donors' samples. The CDR3 region is CASSRGGVEQYV. The DNA of the CDR3 is TGTGCCAGCAGCCGAGGGGGGGTTGAGCAGTACGTC.